Below are 28 T cell receptor beta chains sequenced from a single sample in a study of regulatory T cells in long-lasting Graves disease. To make TCR beta libraries, researchers used iRepertoire HTBI primers and Arm-PCR of CDR3 regions. TCRdb processed the multiplex PCR reads anew with MiXCR; each CDR3 protein has one entry. The repertoire holds approximately 210,000 distinct CDR3 sequences, with approximately 20% as singletons. Regarding time point: newly diagnosed GD, antithyroid drugs for less than 3 months. Construction of the TCR library relied on RNA isolated from PBMCs. This sample comprised peripheral blood mononuclear cells (PBMCs), obtained at new diagnosis, from a patient treated with antithyroid drugs. These receptors originate from a female donor with Graves disease.

This clonotype was found many times. The chain is built from TRBV12-3 or TRBV12-4 and TRBJ2-1; D unclear. The V gene lost 6 bases and the J gene lost 8 bases, with 14 bases spanning the gap. CDR3 length: 13 amino acids. The CDR3: CASRGFILDEQFF. In DNA form, the CDR3 reads TGTGCCAGCAGGGGATTTATCCTGGATGAGCAGTTCTTC.

Regarding this clonotype: At one boundary the junction diverges from the germline segment, which might be a read error. This chain connects TRBV7-9 to TRBJ2-5; 7 bases match TRBD2. CDR3 length: 13 residues. The germline V gene has CDR1 SEHNR and CDR2 FQNEAQ (reference sequence). For the CDR3, the DNA is TGTGCCAGCGGCTTAGCGGGTGGCGAGACCCAGTACTTC. Its translation is CASGLAGGETQYF.

At least ten counts were recorded for this clonotype. The chain has TRBV24-1 and TRBJ2-1; 13 positions match TRBD2. This CDR3 is built from 17 residues. V shed 4 bases and J 2 bases; nucleotides not matched to a gene: 4. CDR1 KGHDR and CDR2 SFDVKD come from the germline V gene. CDR3 nucleotide sequence: TGTGCCACCAGTGAGTCCGGGACTAGCGGGACCTACAATGAGCAGTTCTTC. Translated: CATSESGTSGTYNEQFF.

This clonotype was seen a few times. The chain employs TRBV6-2 or TRBV6-3 and TRBJ1-4, with 7 bases matching TRBD1. The CDR3 runs 14 residues. V was pared by 2 bases and J by 8 bases, with 5 bases of the junction left unmatched. Germline V gene sequence: CDR1 MNHEY, CDR2 SVGEGT. CDR3: CASSYGTEHEKLFF. The CDR3 nucleotides read TGTGCCAGCAGTTACGGGACAGAACACGAAAAACTGTTTTTT.

About this clonotype: This may be a read error, as it is one base from a much larger clone. The chain employs TRBV11-3 and TRBJ2-5; D gene ambiguous. Germline loops: CDR1 SGHNT, CDR2 YENEEA. The CDR3 contains 14 residues. This chain's CDR3 is CASSLNSQTKTRYF. Written as DNA, the CDR3 is TGTGCCAGCAGCTTAAACTCCCAGACAAAGACCCGGTACTTC.

The J gene is TRBJ1-3, the V gene TRBV15, with unresolved D. The CDR3 runs to 15 residues. Germline V gene data show CDR1 as LNHNV and CDR2 as YYDKDF (reference sequence). Trimming left V 0 bases short and J 3 bases short, with 9 bases between. CDR3 DNA sequence: TGTGCCACCAGCAGAGATGGGCAGGTTGGAAACACCATATATTTT. It yields the protein CATSRDGQVGNTIYF.

This clonotype was picked up many times. The V and J genes are TRBV14 and TRBJ1-1; unclear D gene. Germline CDR1 SGHDN, CDR2 FVKESK. The V end lost 3 bases, the J end lost 3 bases, and 8 bases lay between the germline ends. CDR3 length: 13 residues. CDR3 DNA sequence: TGTGCCAGCAGCCAGTCTTCAGACACTGAAGCTTTCTTT. It specifies CASSQSSDTEAFF.

This clonotype was counted ten times or more. The CDR3 DNA is TGTGCCAGCAGTTTATACCGGGGGGGTGAGCAGTACTTC. Amino acids: CASSLYRGGEQYF. This sequence joins TRBV27 and TRBJ2-7, with 8 bases lining up with TRBD2. The CDR3 totals 13 residues. Germline trimming cut 1 base from V and 7 bases from J; bases unmatched to any gene: 3. The germline gives CDR1 MNHEY, CDR2 SMNVEV (reference sequence).

This chain joins TRBV2 and TRBJ2-1, with unresolved D. From germline, CDR1 is SNHLY and CDR2 FYNNEI. CDR3 length: 15 amino acids. The V end was cut by 6 bases, the J end by 0 bases, with 12 bases between. This CDR3 is CASRPGRSSYNEQFF. CDR3 bases: TGTGCCAGCAGACCCGGAAGAAGCTCCTACAATGAGCAGTTCTTC.

The chain employs TRBV4-2 and TRBJ2-7; TRBD2 agrees at 10 bases. The germline gives CDR1 LGHNA, CDR2 YNFKEQ. Unmatched junction bases numbered 14, after V lost 2 bases and J lost 4 bases. This CDR3 has 18 residues. CDR3 nucleotides: TGTGCCAGCAGCCAACTCCTTTTGATAGCGGGAGGTGGATACGAGCAGTACTTC. Translated: CASSQLLLIAGGGYEQYF.

In this sample, this clonotype turned up many times. The chain is built from TRBV2 and TRBJ2-1; D is possibly TRBD1 or TRBD2 (5 bases each). The CDR3 spans 13 residues. Trimming left V 7 bases short and J 4 bases short, with 11 bases between. Germline CDR1 SNHLY, CDR2 FYNNEI. CDR3 sequence: CASTRDLYNEQFF. The CDR3 DNA reads TGTGCCAGCACTAGGGACCTATACAATGAGCAGTTCTTC.

This clonotype has ten or more counts. The chain employs TRBV12-3 or TRBV12-4 and TRBJ2-1; 8 bases are a match to TRBD2. This CDR3 region has 15 residues. V lost 6 bases to trimming and J lost 6 bases; unmatched junction nucleotides: 10. In nucleotides, the CDR3 is TGTGCCAGCAGGCCGAGCGGGAGTTTGGGCAATGAGCAGTTCTTC. It encodes CASRPSGSLGNEQFF.

This clonotype was counted at least ten times. The chain couples TRBV28 to TRBJ2-7, with D unclear. With 7 bases removed from V and 2 bases from J, the gap between germline ends came to 18 bases. Germline loops: CDR1 MDHEN, CDR2 SYDVKM. The CDR3 extends over 15 amino acids. CDR3 bases: TGTGCCAGCACCTCACCCACCGGTCCCCCCTACGAGCAGTACTTC. It specifies CASTSPTGPPYEQYF.

The sample holds many counts of this clonotype. This chain links TRBV28 with TRBJ2-1, with TRBD2 matching over 8 bases. Germline values: CDR1 MDHEN, CDR2 SYDVKM. The CDR3 has 12 amino acids. V dropped 5 bases and J dropped 10; count of bases not matched to a gene: 4. The CDR3 coding sequence is TGTGCCAGCAGTCTCCGACTAGCGGAGCAGTTCTTC. The encoded protein is CASSLRLAEQFF.

The table lists this clonotype with many counts. The rearrangement uses TRBV7-8 and TRBJ1-2; D perhaps matches TRBD1 (5 bases). The CDR3 runs to 13 residues. Germline lookup yields CDR1 SGHVS and CDR2 FQNEAQ. V was shortened by 5 bases and J by 8 bases, with 15 bases between the two germline ends. CDR3 residues: CASSTSPGDGYTF. The CDR3 DNA reads TGTGCCAGCAGCACCTCCCCGGGGGACGGCTACACCTTC.

This clonotype showed up many times. This chain connects TRBV9 to TRBJ2-1, with 10 bases lining up with TRBD2. Unmatched junction bases numbered 1, after V lost 0 bases and J lost 4 bases. The CDR3 covers 15 residues. Germline V gene sequence: CDR1 SGDLS, CDR2 YYNGEE. The CDR3 bases are TGTGCCAGCAGCGTAGGAGCGGGAGGGTACAATGAGCAGTTCTTC. Translation: CASSVGAGGYNEQFF.

This chain uses TRBV11-2 with TRBJ1-1; D is unresolved. The CDR3 spans 14 residues. The V gene's germline CDR1 is SGHAT and CDR2 FQNNGV. Deletions cut 0 bases from V and 5 bases from J, with 10 bases between. The CDR3 sequence: CASSLDRWSTEAFF. CDR3 bases: TGTGCCAGCAGCTTAGATCGTTGGTCTACTGAAGCTTTCTTT.

This clonotype has a count of ten or more. V gene TRBV20-1 combines with J gene TRBJ2-1; 8 nucleotides match TRBD1. Germline loops: CDR1 DFQATT, CDR2 SNEGSKA (reference sequence). The CDR3 is 14 amino acids. The trim removed 3 bases at V and 6 bases at J, leaving 7 bases unmatched. The CDR3 region is CSARSGTGSNEQFF. DNA for the CDR3: TGCAGTGCTAGGTCCGGGACAGGTTCCAATGAGCAGTTCTTC.

This clonotype was counted ten times or more. V usage is TRBV30 and J usage is TRBJ2-1; TRBD2 matches 10 bases. The trim removed 1 base at V and 3 bases at J, leaving 3 bases unmatched. The CDR3 runs to 15 residues. Germline CDR1 GTSNPN, CDR2 SVGIG (reference sequence). The CDR3 DNA sequence: TGTGCCTGGAGTGCTAGCGGGAGTCGCTACAATGAGCAGTTCTTC. Protein sequence: CAWSASGSRYNEQFF. Based on the CDR3 plus reference TRBV30 and TRBJ2-1, the full variable domain is SQTIHQWPATLVQPVGSPLSLECTVEGTSNPNLYWYRQAAGRGLQLLFYSVGIGQISSEVPQNLSASRPQDRQFILSSKKLLLSDSGFYLCAWSASGSRYNEQFFGPGTRLTVL.

Many counts were recorded for this clonotype. This chain connects TRBV11-3 to TRBJ1-1, with 10 bases matching TRBD1. CDR3 length: 16 amino acids. V was pared by 5 bases and J by 4 bases, with 10 bases of the junction left unmatched. The germline gives CDR1 SGHNT, CDR2 YENEEA. CDR3 DNA sequence: TGTGCCAGCAGCCCTTCACCGGGACAGGGGCCCACTGAAGCTTTCTTT. It yields the protein CASSPSPGQGPTEAFF.

This clonotype was recorded many times. This rearrangement joins TRBV20-1 to TRBJ1-1; D unclear. This CDR3 spans 14 amino acids. Trimming shortened V by 6 bases and J by 8 bases, and 22 bases separated the two germline ends. Germline CDR1 DFQATT, CDR2 SNEGSKA (reference sequence). As DNA, the CDR3 is TGCAGTGCCCGGCGGCCAAACGATGGAGGAGAAGCTTTCTTT. Translated, it gives CSARRPNDGGEAFF.

This rearrangement joins TRBV12-3 or TRBV12-4 to TRBJ2-7; 12 nucleotides match TRBD2. The CDR3 covers 15 residues. J was trimmed by 5 bases and V by 5 bases; bases with no gene match: 7. The CDR3 region is CASSPGLAGLHEQYF. The DNA of the CDR3 is TGTGCCAGCAGTCCCGGACTAGCGGGATTGCACGAGCAGTACTTC.

The sample holds many counts of this clonotype. In DNA, the CDR3 is TGTGCCACCAGCAGAGATAGGGCAGTAGAGACCCAGTACTTC. Encoded protein: CATSRDRAVETQYF. The J gene is TRBJ2-1, the V gene TRBV15; D ambiguous. Near its end, the DNA agrees better with TRBJ2-5, so the J call may be wrong. Germline V gene lookup returns CDR1 LNHNV and CDR2 YYDKDF (reference sequence). The CDR3 runs to 14 residues.

The sample holds many counts of this clonotype. The chain employs TRBV12-3 or TRBV12-4 and TRBJ1-5, with D possibly matching TRBD1 (5 bases). Trimming pared 5 bases from V and 9 bases from J, leaving 29 bases between. The CDR3 extends over 18 amino acids. DNA for the CDR3: TGTGCCAGCAGTCCTCTAGATCGGGCAGGGACGGGTTTAAGGCCCCAGCATTTT. Translating it yields CASSPLDRAGTGLRPQHF.

V is TRBV7-9 and J is TRBJ2-5; a weak D match, TRBD2 (7 bases). Trimming stripped 2 bases from V and 5 bases from J, with 21 bases between. Germline CDR1 reads SEHNR; CDR2 reads FQNEAQ (reference sequence). The CDR3 consists of 17 residues. The DNA for the CDR3 is TGTGCCAGCAGCTTAAGGCCTCGCGGGGGCCCCCAGGAGACCCAGTACTTC. It is translated as CASSLRPRGGPQETQYF.

This clonotype came up many times. The chain joins TRBV2 to TRBJ1-2; tentative D call: TRBD1 (5 bases). The germline CDR1 and CDR2 sequences are SNHLY and FYNNEI. This CDR3 contains 13 residues. The V and J ends lost 4 bases and 10 bases respectively, with 16 bases between them. The chain's CDR3 is CASSADGGRAYTF. CDR3 sequence (DNA): TGTGCCAGCAGTGCGGACGGGGGACGGGCCTACACCTTC.

This clonotype came up many times. This sequence joins TRBV5-1 and TRBJ2-5; D uncertain. Germline V gene lookup returns CDR1 SGHRS and CDR2 YFSETQ. There are 15 residues in the CDR3. Trimming pared 4 bases from V and 4 bases from J, leaving 17 bases between. CDR3 residues: CASSIGSGSGETQYF. CDR3 coding DNA: TGCGCCAGCAGCATCGGGTCCGGGTCGGGAGAGACCCAGTACTTC.

This clonotype was counted ten times or more. This chain links TRBV6-9 with TRBJ2-5; 8 bases line up with TRBD1. This CDR3 has 15 residues. The junction had 10 bases not matched to a gene; V was cut back by 3 bases and J by 7 bases. CDR1 is MNHGY and CDR2 is SVAAGI in the germline V gene. Here the CDR3 DNA reads TGTGCCAGCAGTTACTCCCCCGGGACAGGAATGACCCAGTACTTC. Translation: CASSYSPGTGMTQYF.